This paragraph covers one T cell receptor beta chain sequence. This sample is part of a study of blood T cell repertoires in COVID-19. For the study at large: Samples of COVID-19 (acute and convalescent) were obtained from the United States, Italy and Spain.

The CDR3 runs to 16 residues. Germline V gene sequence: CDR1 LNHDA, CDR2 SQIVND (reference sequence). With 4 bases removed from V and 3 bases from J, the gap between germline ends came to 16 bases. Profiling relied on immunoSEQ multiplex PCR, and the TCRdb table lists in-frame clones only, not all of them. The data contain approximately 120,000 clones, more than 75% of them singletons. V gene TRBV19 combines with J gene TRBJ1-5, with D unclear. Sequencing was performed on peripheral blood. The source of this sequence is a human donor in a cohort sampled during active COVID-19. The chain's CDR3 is CASSSLGLDYNQPQHF. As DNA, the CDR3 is TGTGCCAGTAGTAGCCTCGGTCTAGACTACAATCAGCCCCAGCATTTT.